This TCR beta chain was profiled in a study of CD8 T cells in Susac syndrome. Random-hexamer reverse transcription was applied to about 0.45 to 1 ug RNA. TCRdb reprocessed the immunoSEQ multiplex PCR reads via MiXCR and lists one record per CDR3 protein. The sample includes 400,000 or so distinct CDR3 sequences, around 83% of them seen just once. TCR beta from blood CD8+ and CD4+ T cells was sequenced. It was negative isolation that provided the CD8+ and CD4+ T cells, whereas TEMRA cells were enriched by FACS. Germline V CDR1 and CDR2: MGHRA, YSYEKL. The CDR3 is made up of 12 amino acids. Trimming pared 4 bases from V and 6 bases from J, leaving 9 bases between. This clonotype has more than one count but fewer than ten.

Specimen: CD8+ T cells from PBMCs. The TCR originated in a human donor with multiple sclerosis. V is TRBV4-1 and J is TRBJ1-2; D ambiguous. CDR3 DNA sequence: TGCGCCAGCAGCCCCGGGGTGCATGGCTACACCTTC. This translates into CASSPGVHGYTF.